What follows is one T cell receptor (beta chain) and its context. These data are taken from a study of patients and donors after allogeneic stem cell transplantation. MiXCR, run by TCRdb on the RT-PCR reads, gives a single entry per CDR3 protein. The repertoire has tens of thousands of distinct CDR3 sequences, approximately 5.2% of them found once; the top ten carry 2.6%. The receptor was isolated from a human donor who was either an allogeneic HSCT recipient or a stem cell or donor lymphocyte infusion donor (not recorded which). It is not recorded whose cells these are; they may come from a transplant donor. What was sequenced was blood, either unsorted or a sorted T cell fraction (not recorded which).

DNA of the CDR3: TGTGCCAGCAGCCCACTAGCGGGGGGGCGGGGTGAGCAGTTCTTC. This gives the protein CASSPLAGGRGEQFF. V is TRBV2 and J is TRBJ2-1; 13 bases map to TRBD2. The V gene's germline CDR1 is SNHLY and CDR2 FYNNEI. The CDR3 extends over 15 amino acids. V was pared by 6 bases and J by 9 bases, with 8 bases of the junction left unmatched.